This TCR beta chain appears in the sequencing data of a study of blood T cell repertoires in COVID-19 (dated by TCRdb to 2018 to 2021). About the full investigation: Collaborator samples came from the United States, Italy and Spain and covered acute and convalescent phases of COVID-19. The sample metadata nearly always contained a de-identified subject ID, COVID-19 status, age in years and sex. Subjects who had been exposed to COVID-19, were actively infected with it, or had recovered from it provided the deeply sampled blood TCRbeta repertoires that made up the dataset. Where HLA class I and class II types were available, the types were taken from metadata supplied by the sample provider, not from assay-based typing. A freely available public database, intended as a resource for researchers studying the immune response to SARS-CoV-2, is where the repertoires were released. The samples were drawn from the first 160 participants of the ongoing ImmuneRACE study and from 1,254 subjects provided by 6 global collaborators. The material from the prospective study consisted of cDNA or gDNA derived from T cells, B-cell-depleted T cells, or PBMCs. Overall study results and their limits: The amount of clinical and demographic metadata varied by source and participant and was provided uncurated.

This clone was seen a single time. What antigen it recognizes has not been identified. No base quality values were provided; no much bigger clone lies one nucleotide off. The CDR3 contains 13 residues, cysteine and phenylalanine counted. Only the CDR3 part of the read is kept: 39 bases, read in frame from the first base. CDR1 and CDR2 are read off the germline V gene as SNHLY and FYNNEI. V loses 4 bases at its end and J loses 8 bases; junction bases beyond the gene matches: 3. Collaborating institutions collected whole blood in K2EDTA tubes following their own protocols. For TCRbeta analysis, collaborator samples were shipped as frozen whole blood, as isolated PBMCs, or as DNA extracted from either sample type. TCRbeta CDR3 regions were amplified from genomic DNA by means of the immunoSEQ Assay, a bias-controlled multiplex PCR. The paper's processing steps were these. The number of nucleated cells in each sample was estimated from the amplification of reference gene primers within the assay. Sequence reads were collapsed and filtered to measure the absolute abundance of every unique TCRbeta CDR3 rearrangement. For each sample, productive Simpson clonality was calculated as the square root of Simpson's diversity index across productive rearrangements. TCRdb stores this immuneACCESS table with in-frame sequences only. Part of the clones is absent; in the studies checked, under half of the shortfall reflects unresolved V genes, and no reason is known for the rest. V and J calls and clone size are as listed in that table; D and trimming were resolved from the DNA. For this sample the table gives 280,000 or so clones, of which 85% were detected only once. The ten largest make up about an eighth of the sample.

The specimen sequenced was peripheral blood. The clonotype comes from a human donor in a cohort sampled during active COVID-19. The V and J genes are TRBV2 and TRBJ1-2, and TRBD1 matches 11 of the central bases. CDR3 loop: CASSGDRGGGYTF. The bases are TGTGCCAGCAGTGGGGACAGGGGGGGAGGCTACACCTTC.